The 29 T cell receptor beta chains reported below all come from one sample, sequenced in a study of OX40 agonist ivuxolimab in advanced cancers. Produced via immunoSEQ multiplex PCR; TCRdb's table is partial and in-frame only. Here the sample spans some 66,000 clones, more than 65% being singletons. The sample here was CD4+ or CD8+ T cells sorted from blood, taken in a trial of the OX40 agonist ivuxolimab. The receptors here all came from an adult with an advanced solid tumor such as melanoma, head and neck, liver or kidney cancer.

This chain joins TRBV4-2 and TRBJ1-6; no definite D call. This CDR3 is built from 13 residues. Germline assignment: CDR1 LGHNA and CDR2 YNFKEQ. V was clipped by 4 bases and J by 11 bases, with 12 bases between them. This CDR3 is CASSRVENPPLHF. The CDR3 nucleotides are TGTGCCAGCAGCCGGGTGGAGAACCCACCCCTCCACTTT.

The chain recombines TRBV28 with TRBJ2-7, with D perhaps matching TRBD1 or TRBD2 (5 bases each). The CDR3 runs 15 residues. Deletions cut 6 bases from V and 0 bases from J, with 15 bases between. Germline assignment: CDR1 MDHEN and CDR2 SYDVKM. For the CDR3, the DNA is TGTGCCAGCAGCTGGGACGTCCGGGGCTCCTACGAGCAGTACTTC. This sequence encodes CASSWDVRGSYEQYF.

This clone was detected only once. The chain links TRBV29-1 to TRBJ2-1, with 11 bases lining up with TRBD2. J lost 7 bases, V lost 6 bases, and 8 bases had no gene match. Germline loops: CDR1 SQVTM, CDR2 ANQGSEA. The CDR3 is made up of 14 amino acids. The CDR3 coding sequence is TGCAGCGTGATAGCGGGGGGGATATCAAATGAGCAGTTCTTC. This gives the protein CSVIAGGISNEQFF.

This sequence joins TRBV9 and TRBJ2-1; 8 bases align to TRBD2. The CDR3 is 17 residues long. V trimming: 0 bases; J trimming: 4 bases; junction bases outside the gene matches: 9. From germline, CDR1 is SGDLS and CDR2 YYNGEE. As DNA, the CDR3 is TGTGCCAGCAGCGTAGAAGCCACTAGCGGCATTTACAATGAGCAGTTCTTC. It specifies CASSVEATSGIYNEQFF.

The V call is TRBV14, the J call TRBJ2-1; no clear D gene. The CDR3 loop spans 13 amino acids. Per the germline V gene, CDR1 is SGHDN and CDR2 is FVKESK. The V end lost 2 bases, the J end lost 2 bases, and 4 bases lay between the germline ends. The CDR3 sequence: CASSQQAYNEQFF. Written as DNA, the CDR3 is TGTGCCAGCAGCCAACAGGCCTACAATGAGCAGTTCTTC.

This sequence joins TRBV20-1 and TRBJ1-1; D unresolved. The ends were cut back, 0 bases at V and 10 bases at J, with 9 bases in the middle. The CDR3 has 11 residues. Germline lookup yields CDR1 DFQATT and CDR2 SNEGSKA (reference sequence). This CDR3 reads CSARDGLGAFF. In DNA form, the CDR3 reads TGCAGTGCTAGAGATGGATTGGGAGCTTTCTTT.

This sequence joins TRBV7-2 and TRBJ2-5, with a possible D match to TRBD2 (6 bases). The DNA end lines up better with TRBJ2-7; the J call may be wrong. The CDR3 consists of 16 residues. Looked up from germline, CDR1 is SGHTA and CDR2 is FQGNSA. CDR3 in DNA: TGTGCCAGCACGAGGGGAGGTGGGGAAAGGGGCTACGAGCAGTACTTC. This translates into CASTRGGGERGYEQYF.

The V call is TRBV7-9, the J call TRBJ1-2; D not certain. The CDR3 is made up of 14 amino acids. Deletions cut 1 base from V and 3 bases from J, with 9 bases between. Germline CDR1 and CDR2: SEHNR and FQNEAQ (reference sequence). CDR3 sequence: CASSLEARDYGYTF. CDR3 nucleotides: TGTGCCAGCAGCTTAGAGGCACGGGACTATGGCTACACCTTC.

The chain joins TRBV7-9 to TRBJ2-7; D possibly uses TRBD1 or TRBD2 (5 bases each). V lost 2 bases and J lost 3, with 17 bases in between. CDR1 and CDR2 from the germline V gene are SEHNR and FQNEAQ (reference sequence). The length of the CDR3 is 16 residues. In DNA, the CDR3 is TGTGCCAGCAGCTTATATAAAGGGGACCGGGTCTACGAGCAGTACTTC. Protein: CASSLYKGDRVYEQYF.

J is TRBJ1-2 and V is TRBV29-1; tentatively, D is TRBD1 (6 bases). Looked up from germline, CDR1 is SQVTM and CDR2 is ANQGSEA. Trimming removed 3 bases at V and 7 bases at J, with 15 bases between. This CDR3 region has 13 residues. The chain's CDR3 is CSVDKGGFSGYTF. CDR3 coding DNA: TGCAGCGTTGACAAGGGGGGTTTCTCTGGCTACACCTTC.

The genes are TRBV7-9 and TRBJ1-4; TRBD1 matches 7 bases. V dropped 4 bases and J dropped 4; count of bases not matched to a gene: 3. The CDR3 runs 14 residues. Germline assignment: CDR1 SEHNR and CDR2 FQNEAQ (reference sequence). The CDR3 DNA reads TGTGCCAGCAGCTCGCAGGGGGGTAATGAAAAACTGTTTTTT. It yields the protein CASSSQGGNEKLFF.

The chain uses TRBV27 and TRBJ2-7, with unresolved D. CDR3 length: 13 residues. Germline loops: CDR1 MNHEY, CDR2 SMNVEV (reference sequence). The V and J ends lost 5 bases and 5 bases respectively, with 13 bases between them. In nucleotides, the CDR3 is TGTGCCAGCAGTCCCGAGGTGAAAAACGAGCAGTACTTC. Translated: CASSPEVKNEQYF.

This clone is medium-sized within its sample. The CDR3 loop reads CASSLDGAGSGNTIYF. CDR3 sequence (DNA): TGTGCCAGCAGCTTAGACGGGGCCGGTTCTGGAAACACCATATATTTT. This chain uses TRBV7-2 with TRBJ1-3; D is perhaps TRBD1 (5 bases). This CDR3 has 16 residues. Trimming shortened V by 1 base and J by 1 base, and 11 bases separated the two germline ends. Germline CDR1 SGHTA, CDR2 FQGNSA. Based on the CDR3 plus reference TRBV7-2 and TRBJ1-3, the full variable domain is GAGVSQSPSNKVTEKGKDVELRCDPISGHTALYWYRQSLGQGLEFLIYFQGNSAPDKSGLPSDRFSAERTGGSVSTLTIQRTQQEDSAVYLCASSLDGAGSGNTIYFGEGSWLTVV.

V and J are TRBV7-9 and TRBJ1-2, with 9 bases matching TRBD1. The V gene end was trimmed by 5 bases and the J gene end by 6 bases; junction bases not matched to a gene: 7. Germline V gene sequence: CDR1 SEHNR, CDR2 FQNEAQ (reference sequence). The CDR3 covers 14 residues. The CDR3: CASSGRTGEDGYTF. CDR3 sequence (DNA): TGTGCCAGCAGCGGCCGGACAGGGGAGGATGGCTACACCTTC.

The V gene is TRBV15, the J gene TRBJ1-2, with D unclear. This CDR3 region has 13 residues. Per the germline V gene, CDR1 is LNHNV and CDR2 is YYDKDF (reference sequence). The V end lost 0 bases, the J end lost 9 bases, and 11 bases lay between the germline ends. The CDR3 bases are TGTGCCACCAGCAGAGATGGGCTCCGCAGCTACACCTTC. It encodes CATSRDGLRSYTF.

The V gene is TRBV6-5, the J gene TRBJ2-1; 13 positions agree with TRBD2. CDR3 length equals 15 residues. V was pared by 5 bases and J by 12 bases, with 10 bases of the junction left unmatched. Germline values: CDR1 MNHEY, CDR2 SVGAGI. CDR3: CASSRTSGGNPGQFF. Written as DNA, the CDR3 is TGTGCCAGCAGTAGGACTAGCGGGGGAAATCCGGGGCAGTTCTTC.

V and J are TRBV5-1 and TRBJ2-2, with TRBD1 matching over 7 bases. Unmatched junction bases numbered 1, after V lost 2 bases and J lost 3 bases. Germline loops: CDR1 SGHRS, CDR2 YFSETQ. The CDR3 has 14 amino acids. The CDR3 protein is CASSLGTDTGELFF. The CDR3 DNA sequence: TGCGCCAGCAGCTTAGGGACAGACACCGGGGAGCTGTTTTTT.

The chain uses TRBV19 and TRBJ2-7, with a possible D match to TRBD2 (6 bases). The germline V gene encodes CDR1 LNHDA and CDR2 SQIVND (reference sequence). This CDR3 spans 16 amino acids. V was cut by 5 bases and J by 2 bases, with 19 bases left in between. CDR3 in amino acids: CASSWSGDSVAYEQYF. The CDR3 nucleotides read TGTGCCAGTAGTTGGTCCGGGGACTCCGTTGCCTACGAGCAGTACTTC.

V usage is TRBV5-1 and J usage is TRBJ2-3, with 12 bases lining up with TRBD2. Per the germline V gene, CDR1 is SGHRS and CDR2 is YFSETQ. The V segment lost 3 bases and the J segment 3 bases; nucleotides outside the gene matches: 5. This CDR3 is 16 amino acids long. DNA for the CDR3: TGCGCCAGCAGCTCCGGGACTAGCGGGTTAACAGATACGCAGTATTTT. This gives the protein CASSSGTSGLTDTQYF.

The J gene is TRBJ2-2, the V gene TRBV10-2, with unresolved D. V gave up 6 bases and J gave up 4 bases, with 12 bases separating them. From germline, CDR1 is WSHSY and CDR2 SAAADI. The CDR3 loop spans 14 amino acids. The CDR3 coding sequence is TGCGCCAGCAGAAAGGGTGATGGCACCGGGGAGCTGTTTTTT. It codes for CASRKGDGTGELFF.

The genes are TRBV7-9 and TRBJ1-5; 7 nucleotides agree with TRBD1. CDR3 length equals 15 residues. Germline CDR1 and CDR2: SEHNR and FQNEAQ (reference sequence). V trimming: 1 base; J trimming: 4 bases; junction bases outside the gene matches: 4. CDR3 residues: CASSLGQGTNQPQHF. CDR3 nucleotides: TGTGCCAGCAGCTTAGGACAGGGTACTAATCAGCCCCAGCATTTT.

The DNA for the CDR3 is TGCGCCAGCAGCAACGGTTTGGACGGCTGGGGGAACTACACCTTC. Translation gives CASSNGLDGWGNYTF. V usage is TRBV5-1 and J usage is TRBJ1-2; D is perhaps TRBD1 (5 bases). The germline gives CDR1 SGHRS, CDR2 YFSETQ. The CDR3 spans 15 residues. The V gene lost 4 bases and the J gene lost 10 bases, with 23 bases spanning the gap. Full variable domain (outside the CDR3, taken from reference TRBV5-1 and TRBJ1-2): KAGVTQTPRYLIKTRGQQVTLSCSPISGHRSVSWYQQTPGQGLQFLFEYFSETQRNKGNFPGRFSGRQFSNSRSEMNVSTLELGDSALYLCASSNGLDGWGNYTFGSGTRLTVV.

The CDR3 DNA follows: TGTGCCAGCTCACCACCGGTTGATTGGGGTAACGAAGAGACCCAGTACTTC. Amino acids: CASSPPVDWGNEETQYF. This chain uses TRBV18 with TRBJ2-5; no clear D gene. This CDR3 is 17 amino acids long. The germline CDR1 and CDR2 sequences are KGHSH and LQKENI. Trimming removed 0 bases from V and 3 bases from J, with 17 bases in between.

The chain uses TRBV29-1 and TRBJ2-5; 8 bases are a match to TRBD1. The germline gives CDR1 SQVTM, CDR2 ANQGSEA. Trimming removed 6 bases from V and 5 bases from J; junction bases left unmatched: 8. The CDR3 runs to 13 residues. CDR3 DNA: TGCAGCGTCCGGACAGGGTCGGGGGAGACCCAGTACTTC. As protein: CSVRTGSGETQYF.

The gene calls are TRBV6-6 and TRBJ2-6, with no clear D. The CDR3 spans 16 residues. Trimming stripped 0 bases from V and 0 bases from J, with 6 bases between. Germline CDR1 is MNHNY and CDR2 is SVGAGI (reference sequence). CDR3 nucleotide sequence: TGTGCCAGCAGTTACTCGCCTCTCTCTGGGGCCAACGTCCTGACTTTC. Amino acids: CASSYSPLSGANVLTF.

This chain uses TRBV6-4 with TRBJ2-1; 8 bases are a match to TRBD2. This CDR3 comprises 15 residues. Germline CDR1 reads MRHNA; CDR2 reads SNTAGT. The ends lost 0 bases at V and 8 bases at J; junction bases unmatched: 6. The DNA of the CDR3 is TGTGCCAGCAGTGACTCGAACCCAGCGGGGGATGAGCAGTTCTTC. The encoded protein is CASSDSNPAGDEQFF.

The sample holds one count of this clone. V gene TRBV28 combines with J gene TRBJ2-1, with 7 bases that match TRBD2. Germline CDR1 and CDR2: MDHEN and SYDVKM. J gave up 3 bases and V 7 bases, and 6 bases lay outside the gene matches. The CDR3 spans 14 residues. The CDR3 sequence is CASTTGGLYNEQFF. CDR3 sequence (DNA): TGTGCCAGCACCACGGGAGGTCTCTACAATGAGCAGTTCTTC. The variable domain in full, with the rest retrieved from reference TRBV28 and TRBJ2-1, is DVKVTQSSRYLVKRTGEKVFLECVQDMDHENMFWYRQDPGLGLRLIYFSYDVKMKEKGDIPEGYSVSREKKERFSLILESASTNQTSMYLCASTTGGLYNEQFFGPGTRLTVL.

In its sample, this clone was seen once. The J gene is TRBJ2-1, the V gene TRBV5-1, with 8 bases fitting TRBD1. The CDR3 runs 16 residues. The V segment lost 0 bases and the J segment 2 bases; nucleotides outside the gene matches: 4. Germline-derived CDR1 and CDR2 are SGHRS and YFSETQ. CDR3 sequence (DNA): TGCGCCAGCAGCTTGGCTCGGACAGGGCCCTACAATGAGCAGTTCTTC. Translated, it gives CASSLARTGPYNEQFF. Together with reference TRBV5-1 and TRBJ2-1, the CDR3 gives the full variable domain: KAGVTQTPRYLIKTRGQQVTLSCSPISGHRSVSWYQQTPGQGLQFLFEYFSETQRNKGNFPGRFSGRQFSNSRSEMNVSTLELGDSALYLCASSLARTGPYNEQFFGPGTRLTVL.

The chain links TRBV7-9 to TRBJ2-2; no definite D call. Germline loops: CDR1 SEHNR, CDR2 FQNEAQ (reference sequence). The V and J ends lost 1 base and 5 bases respectively, with 8 bases between them. This CDR3 spans 14 amino acids. CDR3 DNA: TGTGCCAGCAGCTTAGTGTTAGAGACCGGGGAGCTGTTTTTT. Its protein product is CASSLVLETGELFF. Combining the CDR3 with reference TRBV7-9 and TRBJ2-2 gives the whole variable domain DTGVSQNPRHKITKRGQNVTFRCDPISEHNRLYWYRQTLGQGPEFLTYFQNEAQLEKSRLLSDRFSAERPKGSFSTLEIQRTEQGDSAMYLCASSLVLETGELFFGEGSRLTVL.